The rows below give T cell receptor beta chains drawn from one sample of a study of blood T cell repertoires in COVID-19. The protocol was immunoSEQ multiplex PCR, while the TCRdb copy is restricted to in-frame clones and leaves out a portion. The sample holds about 330,000 clones; 92% are singletons and the top ten take approximately 18%. Sequencing was performed on PBMCs or T cells enriched from blood (not recorded which). The receptors shown here come from a woman aged 25 to 39 who had recovered from COVID-19. Both conserved end residues are part of each CDR3. The order of the fields is D gene, CDR3 length, J gene, clone size, V gene, CDR3 protein, CDR3 DNA. A D gene is named only where the DNA matches it firmly. A clone size is listed for some rows: how often the clone was seen (once, few, many), or a class if it is expanded.

D: -
length: 13
J: TRBJ1-1
size: -
V: TRBV18
CDR3: CASSQSGDTEAFF
DNA: TGTGCCAGCTCTCAAAGCGGAGACACTGAAGCTTTCTTT

D: TRBD1
length: 16
J: TRBJ1-3
size: -
V: TRBV5-1
CDR3: CASSPDRASSGNTIYF
DNA: TGCGCCAGCAGCCCCGACAGGGCCTCTTCGGGAAACACCATATATTTT

D: TRBD1
length: 14
J: TRBJ2-5
size: -
V: TRBV6-5
CDR3: CASSYSYRGETQYF
DNA: TGTGCCAGCAGTTACTCCTACAGGGGAGAGACCCAGTACTTC

D: -
length: 14
J: TRBJ1-1
size: -
V: TRBV13
CDR3: CASSPVGGHTEAFF
DNA: TGTGCCAGCAGCCCGGTCGGGGGACACACTGAAGCTTTCTTT

D: TRBD1
length: 15
J: TRBJ1-5
size: few
V: TRBV19
CDR3: CASSPWTGSNQPQHF
DNA: TGTGCCAGTAGTCCCTGGACAGGAAGCAATCAGCCCCAGCATTTT

D: TRBD2
length: 14
J: TRBJ2-3
size: -
V: TRBV10-2
CDR3: CASSDAGTSVTQYF
DNA: TGCGCCAGCAGTGACGCGGGGACTAGCGTTACGCAGTATTTT

D: -
length: 14
J: TRBJ2-2
size: -
V: TRBV27
CDR3: CASSFATNTGELFF
DNA: TGTGCCAGCAGTTTTGCGACGAACACCGGGGAGCTGTTTTTT

D: -
length: 14
J: TRBJ1-1
size: -
V: TRBV9
CDR3: CASSPGLSNTEAFF
DNA: TGTGCCAGCAGCCCAGGGCTATCGAACACTGAAGCTTTCTTT

D: TRBD1
length: 15
J: TRBJ1-2
size: -
V: TRBV19
CDR3: CASSMRTGGSYGYTF
DNA: TGTGCCAGTAGTATGAGGACAGGGGGCAGCTATGGCTACACCTTC

D: -
length: 18
J: TRBJ1-4
size: -
V: TRBV27
CDR3: CASSLGRLHGAVREKLFF
DNA: TGTGCCAGCAGTTTAGGAAGGTTGCATGGGGCAGTGCGAGAAAAACTGTTTTTT

D: -
length: 15
J: TRBJ1-2
size: -
V: TRBV18
CDR3: CASSPLADSNYGYTF
DNA: TGTGCCAGCTCACCACTTGCCGACTCTAACTATGGCTACACCTTC

D: -
length: 16
J: TRBJ1-6
size: few
V: TRBV7-2
CDR3: CASSLLFGGGNSPLHF
DNA: TGTGCCAGCAGCTTATTATTCGGCGGAGGAAATTCACCCCTCCACTTT

D: TRBD2
length: 18
J: TRBJ2-2
size: -
V: TRBV20-1
CDR3: CSASKTSGRSSNTGELFF
DNA: TGCAGTGCTAGTAAGACTAGCGGGAGATCTTCGAACACCGGGGAGCTGTTTTTT

D: -
length: 15
J: TRBJ2-1
size: -
V: TRBV5-1
CDR3: CASSSGDSFVDEQFF
DNA: TGCGCCAGCAGTTCGGGGGACAGTTTCGTGGATGAGCAGTTCTTC